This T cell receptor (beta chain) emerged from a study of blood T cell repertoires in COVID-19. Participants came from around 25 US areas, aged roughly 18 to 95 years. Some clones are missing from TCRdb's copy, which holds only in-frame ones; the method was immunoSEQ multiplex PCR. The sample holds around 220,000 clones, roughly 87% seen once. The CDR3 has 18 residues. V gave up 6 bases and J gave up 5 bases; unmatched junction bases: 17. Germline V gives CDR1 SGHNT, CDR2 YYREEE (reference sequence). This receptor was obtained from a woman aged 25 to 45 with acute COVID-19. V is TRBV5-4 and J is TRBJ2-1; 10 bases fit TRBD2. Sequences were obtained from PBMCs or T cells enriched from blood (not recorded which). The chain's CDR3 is CASTSGLAGDRVHNEQFF. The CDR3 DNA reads TGTGCCAGCACCTCGGGTCTAGCGGGAGATCGGGTCCACAATGAGCAGTTCTTC.